This is a list of T cell receptor beta chains from one sample in a study of cytomegalovirus exposure and HLA in healthy donors. Assay: immunoSEQ multiplex PCR; the TCRdb copy retains only in-frame clones and omits some. The table records about 84,000 clones, roughly 63% of them present only once. The sample comprised PBMCs. The receptor source for this set is a woman between 40 and 50 years old in good health and CMV-seropositive. The CDR3 runs from the conserved cysteine through the conserved F or W. The D gene is left open where the match is weak. A row's size may be missing; if present it is once, few, many or a size class.

few	TRBD1	TRBJ1-5	TRBV6-5	TGTGCCAGCAGTTACTCTCGACAGGGCGGGCAGCCCCAGCATTTT	CASSYSRQGGQPQHF
.	.	TRBJ2-1	TRBV19	TGTGCCAGTACCCCCGGGACAAGGGTTTTCAATGAGCAGTTCTTC	CASTPGTRVFNEQFF
few	TRBD1	TRBJ2-7	TRBV4-2	TGTGCCAGCAGCCGGGGACAGGGGTCCTACGAGCAGTACTTC	CASSRGQGSYEQYF
.	TRBD1	TRBJ2-3	TRBV5-1	TGCGCCAGCAGCTTTGTAGGGACAGGGGGAATGTCGCAGTATTTT	CASSFVGTGGMSQYF
.	.	TRBJ1-2	TRBV18	TGTGCCAGCTCTCGATCGACAGGCATCTATGGCTACACCTTC	CASSRSTGIYGYTF
.	.	TRBJ1-3	TRBV4-3	TGCGCCAGCAGCCAAGTGAATCAAAGGGGCACCATATATTTT	CASSQVNQRGTIYF
.	.	TRBJ1-2	TRBV6-1	TGTGCCAGCGATGGTAGAGGGTATGGCTACACCTTC	CASDGRGYGYTF
.	TRBD2	TRBJ2-1	TRBV28	TGTGCCAGCAGTTTAGGCGCGGGAGGGCTATTTGGGGAGCAGTTCTTC	CASSLGAGGLFGEQFF
.	TRBD2	TRBJ2-7	TRBV27	TGTGCCAGCAGTTTATTACCCGGACTAGCGGGAGAGCAGTACTTC	CASSLLPGLAGEQYF
once	.	TRBJ1-5	TRBV10-3	TGTGCCATCAGTGAGTCGTCAGAGGATCAGCCCCAGCATTTT	CAISESSEDQPQHF
.	TRBD2	TRBJ2-2	TRBV19	TGTGCCAGTAGTATCTATAGGGGAGGGAGCACCGGGGAGCTGTTTTTT	CASSIYRGGSTGELFF
few	.	TRBJ1-4	TRBV2	TGTGCCAGCAGTGAGCGCACCCAGGGGGAAAAACTGTTTTTT	CASSERTQGEKLFF
.	.	TRBJ2-7	TRBV6-5	TGTGCCAGGCACAACCAACAGGTTTCCTCCTACGAGCAGTACTTC	CARHNQQVSSYEQYF
.	.	TRBJ1-1	TRBV28	TGTGCCAACCAGGGTAGGGTCACTGAAGCTTTCTTT	CANQGRVTEAFF
once	.	TRBJ2-1	TRBV2	TGTGCCAGCAGTTTAACGGGATGGACGGGGGAGCAGTTCTTC	CASSLTGWTGEQFF
.	.	TRBJ2-5	TRBV27	TGTGCCAGCAGTTTTCACCAGCAAGAGACCCAGTACTTC	CASSFHQQETQYF
.	.	TRBJ2-7	TRBV9	TGTGCCAGCAGCGTAGGGGGGGTTCGCTCCTACGAGCAGTACTTC	CASSVGGVRSYEQYF
few	TRBD2	TRBJ2-3	TRBV2	TGTGCCAGCAGTTCTGGACTAGCGGGAGGGCGAACAGATACGCAGTATTTT	CASSSGLAGGRTDTQYF